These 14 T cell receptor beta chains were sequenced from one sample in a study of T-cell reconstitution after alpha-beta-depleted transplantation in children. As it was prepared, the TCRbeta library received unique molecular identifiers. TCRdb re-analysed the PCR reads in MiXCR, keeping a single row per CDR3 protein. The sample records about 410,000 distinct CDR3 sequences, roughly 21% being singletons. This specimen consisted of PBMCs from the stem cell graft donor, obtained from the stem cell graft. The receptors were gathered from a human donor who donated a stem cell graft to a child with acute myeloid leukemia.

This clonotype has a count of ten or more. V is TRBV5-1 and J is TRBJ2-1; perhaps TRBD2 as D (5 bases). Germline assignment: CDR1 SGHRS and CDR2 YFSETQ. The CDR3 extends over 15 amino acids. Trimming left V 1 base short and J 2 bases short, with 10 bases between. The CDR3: CASSLIQRTYNEQFF. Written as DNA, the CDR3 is TGCGCCAGCAGCTTGATCCAGCGGACCTACAATGAGCAGTTCTTC.

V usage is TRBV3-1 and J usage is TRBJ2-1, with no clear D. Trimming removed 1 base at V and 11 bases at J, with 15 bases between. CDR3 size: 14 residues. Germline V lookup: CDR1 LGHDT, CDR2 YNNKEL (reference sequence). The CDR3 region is CASSQATQDRQQFF. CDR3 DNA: TGTGCCAGCAGCCAAGCGACTCAGGATAGGCAGCAGTTCTTC.

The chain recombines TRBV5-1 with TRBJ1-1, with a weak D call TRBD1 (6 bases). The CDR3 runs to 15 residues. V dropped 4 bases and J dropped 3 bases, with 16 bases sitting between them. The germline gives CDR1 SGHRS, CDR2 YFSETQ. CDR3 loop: CASSLEWGGDTEAFF. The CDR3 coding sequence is TGCGCCAGCAGCCTGGAGTGGGGGGGCGACACTGAAGCTTTCTTT.

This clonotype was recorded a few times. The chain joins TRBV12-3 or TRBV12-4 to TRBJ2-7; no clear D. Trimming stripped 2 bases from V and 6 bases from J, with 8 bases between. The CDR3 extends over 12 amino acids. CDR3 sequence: CASSLTVAEQYF. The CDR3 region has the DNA TGTGCCAGCAGTTTAACGGTGGCCGAGCAGTACTTC.

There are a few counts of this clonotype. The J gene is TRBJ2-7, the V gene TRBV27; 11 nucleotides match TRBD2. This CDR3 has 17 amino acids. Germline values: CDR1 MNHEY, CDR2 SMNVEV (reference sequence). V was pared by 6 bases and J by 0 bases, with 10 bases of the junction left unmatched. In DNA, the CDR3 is TGTGCCAGCAGCCCTATGCTAGCGGGAGGACCCTCCTACGAGCAGTACTTC. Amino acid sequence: CASSPMLAGGPSYEQYF.

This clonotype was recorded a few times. CDR3: CASSLGAYQYF. CDR3 sequence (DNA): TGTGCCAGCAGTTTAGGGGCATACCAGTACTTC. J is TRBJ2-7 and V is TRBV12-3 or TRBV12-4; no reliable D call. Trimming removed 1 base at V and 10 bases at J, with 8 bases between. CDR3 length equals 11 residues.

This CDR3 reads CASSRPGWRPQETQYF. CDR3 DNA sequence: TGTGCCAGCAGCCGCCCTGGATGGCGACCACAAGAGACCCAGTACTTC. The chain uses TRBV7-9 and TRBJ2-5; unclear D gene. This CDR3 is built from 16 residues. V was shortened by 5 bases and J by 2 bases, with 18 bases between the two germline ends. CDR1 and CDR2 from the germline V gene are SEHNR and FQNEAQ (reference sequence).

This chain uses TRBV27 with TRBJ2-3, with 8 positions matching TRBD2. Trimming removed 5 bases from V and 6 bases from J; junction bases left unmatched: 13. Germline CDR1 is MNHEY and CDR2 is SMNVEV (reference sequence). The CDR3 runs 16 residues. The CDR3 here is CASSISGTRGSDTQYF. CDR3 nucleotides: TGTGCCAGCAGTATTAGCGGGACGCGGGGGTCGGATACGCAGTATTTT.

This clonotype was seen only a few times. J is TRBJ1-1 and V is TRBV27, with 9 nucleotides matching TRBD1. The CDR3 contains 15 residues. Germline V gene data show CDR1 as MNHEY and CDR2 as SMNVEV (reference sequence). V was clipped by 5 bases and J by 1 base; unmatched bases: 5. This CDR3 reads CASSPSDRGNTEAFF. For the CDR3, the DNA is TGTGCCAGCAGTCCGTCGGACAGGGGGAACACTGAAGCTTTCTTT.

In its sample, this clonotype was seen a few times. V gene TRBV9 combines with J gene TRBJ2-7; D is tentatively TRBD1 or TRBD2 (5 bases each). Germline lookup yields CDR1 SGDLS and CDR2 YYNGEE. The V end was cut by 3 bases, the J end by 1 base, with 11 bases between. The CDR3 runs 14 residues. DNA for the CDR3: TGTGCCAGCAGCGGCCAGGGCGGGTCCTACGAGCAGTACTTC. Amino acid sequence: CASSGQGGSYEQYF.

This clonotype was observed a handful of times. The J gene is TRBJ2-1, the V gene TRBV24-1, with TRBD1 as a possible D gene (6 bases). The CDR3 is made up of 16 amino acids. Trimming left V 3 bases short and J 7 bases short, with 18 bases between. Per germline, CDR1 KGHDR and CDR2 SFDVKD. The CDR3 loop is CATSDPRTGFRNEQFF. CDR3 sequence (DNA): TGTGCCACCAGTGATCCCCGAACAGGGTTTAGGAATGAGCAGTTCTTC.

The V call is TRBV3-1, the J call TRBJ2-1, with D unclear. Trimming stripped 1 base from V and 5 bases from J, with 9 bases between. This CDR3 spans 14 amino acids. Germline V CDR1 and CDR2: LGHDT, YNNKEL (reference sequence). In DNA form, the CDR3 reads TGTGCCAGCAGCCAAGGCATGTCGGACAATGAGCAGTTCTTC. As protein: CASSQGMSDNEQFF.

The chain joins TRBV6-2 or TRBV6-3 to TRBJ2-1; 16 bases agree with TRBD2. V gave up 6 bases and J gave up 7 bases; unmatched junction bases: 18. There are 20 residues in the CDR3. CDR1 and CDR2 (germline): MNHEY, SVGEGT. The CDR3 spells CASSTRQGLAGGPSWNEQFF. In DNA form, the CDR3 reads TGTGCCAGCAGCACACGACAGGGACTAGCGGGAGGGCCCTCTTGGAATGAGCAGTTCTTC.

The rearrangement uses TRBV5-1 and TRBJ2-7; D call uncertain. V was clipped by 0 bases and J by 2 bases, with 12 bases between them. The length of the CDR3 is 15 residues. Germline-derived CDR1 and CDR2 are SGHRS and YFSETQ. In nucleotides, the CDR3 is TGCGCCAGCAGCTTGGAGGTCAATAAGGCCTACGAGCAGTACTTC. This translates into CASSLEVNKAYEQYF.